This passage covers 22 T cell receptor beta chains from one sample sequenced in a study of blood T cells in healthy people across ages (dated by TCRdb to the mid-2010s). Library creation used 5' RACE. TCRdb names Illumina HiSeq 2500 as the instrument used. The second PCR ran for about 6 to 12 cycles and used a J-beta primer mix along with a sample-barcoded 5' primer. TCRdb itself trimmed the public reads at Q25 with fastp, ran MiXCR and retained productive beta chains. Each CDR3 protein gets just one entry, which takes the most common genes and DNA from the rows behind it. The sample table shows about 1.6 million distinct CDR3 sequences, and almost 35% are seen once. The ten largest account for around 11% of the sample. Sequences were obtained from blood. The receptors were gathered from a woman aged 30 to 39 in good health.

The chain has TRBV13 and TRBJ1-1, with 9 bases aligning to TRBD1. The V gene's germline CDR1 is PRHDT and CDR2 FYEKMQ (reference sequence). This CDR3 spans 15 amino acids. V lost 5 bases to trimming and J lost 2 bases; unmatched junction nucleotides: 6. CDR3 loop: CASSPDRGGNTEAFF. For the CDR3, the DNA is TGTGCCAGCAGCCCGGACAGGGGCGGCAACACTGAAGCTTTCTTT.

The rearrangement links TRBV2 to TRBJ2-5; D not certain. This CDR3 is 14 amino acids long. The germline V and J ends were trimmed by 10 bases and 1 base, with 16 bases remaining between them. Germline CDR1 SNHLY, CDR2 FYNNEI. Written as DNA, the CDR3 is TGTGCCACCAGACTTCTAGTTTCCCAAGAGACCCAGTACTTC. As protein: CATRLLVSQETQYF. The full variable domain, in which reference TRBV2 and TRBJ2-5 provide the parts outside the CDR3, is EPEVTQTPSHQVTQMGQEVILRCVPISNHLYFYWYRQILGQKVEFLVSFYNNEISEKSEIFDDQFSVERPDGSNFTLKIRSTKLEDSAMYFCATRLLVSQETQYFGPGTRLLVL.

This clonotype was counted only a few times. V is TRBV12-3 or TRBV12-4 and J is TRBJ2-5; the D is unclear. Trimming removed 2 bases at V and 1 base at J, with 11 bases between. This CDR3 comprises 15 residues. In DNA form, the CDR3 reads TGTGCCAGCAGTTTAACGGAGCACGCCCAAGAGACCCAGTACTTC. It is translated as CASSLTEHAQETQYF.

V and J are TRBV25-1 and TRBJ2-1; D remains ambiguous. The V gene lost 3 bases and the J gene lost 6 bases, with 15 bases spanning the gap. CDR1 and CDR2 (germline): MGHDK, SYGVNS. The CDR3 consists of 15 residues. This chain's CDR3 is CASSDSTKDGNEQFF. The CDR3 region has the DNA TGTGCCAGCAGTGACAGCACGAAGGATGGCAATGAGCAGTTCTTC.

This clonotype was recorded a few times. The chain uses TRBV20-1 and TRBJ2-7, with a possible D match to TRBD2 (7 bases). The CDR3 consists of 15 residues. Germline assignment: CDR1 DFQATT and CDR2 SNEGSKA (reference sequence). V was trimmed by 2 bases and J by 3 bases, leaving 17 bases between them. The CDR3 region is CSARYVWGGNYEQYF. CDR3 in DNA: TGCAGTGCTAGATATGTTTGGGGGGGCAACTACGAGCAGTACTTC.

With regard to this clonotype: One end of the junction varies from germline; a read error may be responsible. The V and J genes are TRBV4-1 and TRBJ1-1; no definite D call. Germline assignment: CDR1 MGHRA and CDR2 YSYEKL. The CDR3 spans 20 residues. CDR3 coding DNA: TGCGCCAGCAGCCAAGGCATGTTTGTTTTCGGGAGAACCATTAACACTGAAGTTTTCTTT. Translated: CASSQGMFVFGRTINTEVFF.

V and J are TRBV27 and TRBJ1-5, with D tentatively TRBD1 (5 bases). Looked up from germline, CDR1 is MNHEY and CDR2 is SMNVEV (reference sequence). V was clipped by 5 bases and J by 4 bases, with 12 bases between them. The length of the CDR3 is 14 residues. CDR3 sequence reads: CASSPEGLNQPQHF. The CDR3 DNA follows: TGTGCCAGCAGTCCGGAGGGGCTAAATCAGCCCCAGCATTTT.

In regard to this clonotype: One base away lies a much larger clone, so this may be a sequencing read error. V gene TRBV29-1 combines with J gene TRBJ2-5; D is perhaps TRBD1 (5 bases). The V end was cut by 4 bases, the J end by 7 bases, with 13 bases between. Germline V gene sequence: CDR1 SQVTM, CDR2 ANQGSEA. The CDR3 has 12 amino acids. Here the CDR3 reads CSVVNRSTTQYF. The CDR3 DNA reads TGCAGCGTTGTTAACAGGTCCACGACCCAGTACTTC.

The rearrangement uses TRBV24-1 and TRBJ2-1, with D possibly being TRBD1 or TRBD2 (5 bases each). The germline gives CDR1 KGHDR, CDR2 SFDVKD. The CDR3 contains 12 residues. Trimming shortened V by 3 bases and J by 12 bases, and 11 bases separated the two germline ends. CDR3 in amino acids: CATSDLGRRQFF. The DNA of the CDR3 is TGTGCCACCAGTGATCTGGGACGGAGGCAGTTCTTC.

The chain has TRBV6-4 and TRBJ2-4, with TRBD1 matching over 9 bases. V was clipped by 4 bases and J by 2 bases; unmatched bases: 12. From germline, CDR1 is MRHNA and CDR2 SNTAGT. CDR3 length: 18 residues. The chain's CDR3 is CASSVRDRASVTKNIQYF. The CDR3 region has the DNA TGTGCCAGCAGTGTTCGGGACAGGGCTTCGGTTACCAAAAACATTCAGTACTTC.

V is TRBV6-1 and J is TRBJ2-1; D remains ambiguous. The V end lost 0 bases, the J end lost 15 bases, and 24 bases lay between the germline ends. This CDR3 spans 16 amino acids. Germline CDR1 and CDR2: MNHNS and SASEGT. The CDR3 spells CASSEALRGPPNPAFF. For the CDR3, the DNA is TGTGCCAGCAGTGAAGCGCTTCGTGGACCTCCAAATCCTGCGTTCTTC.

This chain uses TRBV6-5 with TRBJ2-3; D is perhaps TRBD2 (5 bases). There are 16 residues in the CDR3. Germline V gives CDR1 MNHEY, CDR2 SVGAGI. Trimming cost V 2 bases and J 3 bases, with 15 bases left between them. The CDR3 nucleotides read TGTGCCAGCAGTTACCGATACAGCGGTTCGACAGATACGCAGTATTTT. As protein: CASSYRYSGSTDTQYF.

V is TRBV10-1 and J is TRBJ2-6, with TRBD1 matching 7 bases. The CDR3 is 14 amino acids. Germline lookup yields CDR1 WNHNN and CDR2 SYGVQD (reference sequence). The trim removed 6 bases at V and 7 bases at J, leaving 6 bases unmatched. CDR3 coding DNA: TGCGCCAGCAGCCCACAGGGGTTAGCCAACGTCCTGACTTTC. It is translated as CASSPQGLANVLTF.

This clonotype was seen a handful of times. The CDR3 sequence: CASSSGHLPTNYGYTF. In nucleotides, the CDR3 is TGTGCCAGCAGCTCGGGACATTTGCCCACTAACTATGGCTACACCTTC. The rearrangement uses TRBV7-9 and TRBJ1-2, with D tentatively TRBD1 (6 bases). This CDR3 has 16 residues. Germline CDR1 SEHNR, CDR2 FQNEAQ (reference sequence). V was cut by 4 bases and J by 0 bases, with 15 bases left in between.

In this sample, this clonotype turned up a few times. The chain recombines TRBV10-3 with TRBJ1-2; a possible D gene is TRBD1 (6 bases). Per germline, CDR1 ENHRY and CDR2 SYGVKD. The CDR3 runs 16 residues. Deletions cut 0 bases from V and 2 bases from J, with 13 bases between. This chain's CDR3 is CAISESSGRGNYGYTF. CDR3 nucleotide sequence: TGTGCCATCAGTGAGTCCTCGGGCAGGGGAAACTATGGCTACACCTTC.

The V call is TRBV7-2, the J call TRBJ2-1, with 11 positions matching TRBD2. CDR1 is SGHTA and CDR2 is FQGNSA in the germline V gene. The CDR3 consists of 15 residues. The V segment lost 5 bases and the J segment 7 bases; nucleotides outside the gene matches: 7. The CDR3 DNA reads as TGTGCCAGCAGCGACACTAGCGGGAGTCGGAATGAGCAGTTCTTC. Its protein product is CASSDTSGSRNEQFF.

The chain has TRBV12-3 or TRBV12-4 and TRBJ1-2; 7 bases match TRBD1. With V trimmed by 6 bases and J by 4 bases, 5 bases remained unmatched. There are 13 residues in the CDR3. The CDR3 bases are TGTGCCAGCAGAGCAAGGGACAGCTATGGCTACACCTTC. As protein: CASRARDSYGYTF.

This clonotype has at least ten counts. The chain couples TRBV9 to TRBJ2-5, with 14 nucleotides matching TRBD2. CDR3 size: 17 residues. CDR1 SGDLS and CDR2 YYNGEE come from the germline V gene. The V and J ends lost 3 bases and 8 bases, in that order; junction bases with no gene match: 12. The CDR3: CASSAGTSGSIGITQYF. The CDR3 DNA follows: TGTGCCAGCAGCGCCGGGACTAGCGGGAGTATTGGTATAACCCAGTACTTC.

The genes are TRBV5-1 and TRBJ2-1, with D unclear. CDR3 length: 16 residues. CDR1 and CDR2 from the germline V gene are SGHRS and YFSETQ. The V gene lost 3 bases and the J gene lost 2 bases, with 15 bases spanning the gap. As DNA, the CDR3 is TGCGCCAGCAGCTCGATTGCCCTTGGGGCCTACAATGAGCAGTTCTTC. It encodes CASSSIALGAYNEQFF.

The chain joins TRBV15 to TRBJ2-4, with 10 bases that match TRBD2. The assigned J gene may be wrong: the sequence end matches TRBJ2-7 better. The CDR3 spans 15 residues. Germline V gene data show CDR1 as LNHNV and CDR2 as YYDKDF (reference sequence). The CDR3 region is CATSSQGLAIHEQYF. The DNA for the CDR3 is TGTGCCACCAGCAGCCAGGGACTAGCGATCCACGAGCAGTACTTC.

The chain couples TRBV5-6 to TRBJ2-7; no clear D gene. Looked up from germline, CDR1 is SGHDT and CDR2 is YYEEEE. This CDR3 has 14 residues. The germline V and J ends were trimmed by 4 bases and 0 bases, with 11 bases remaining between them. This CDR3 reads CASSPYEDSYEQYF. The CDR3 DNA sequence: TGTGCCAGCAGCCCGTACGAGGACTCCTACGAGCAGTACTTC. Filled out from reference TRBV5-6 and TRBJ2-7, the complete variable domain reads DAGVTQSPTHLIKTRGQQVTLRCSPKSGHDTVSWYQQALGQGPQFIFQYYEEEERQRGNFPDRFSGHQFPNYSSELNVNALLLGDSALYLCASSPYEDSYEQYFGPGTRLTVT.

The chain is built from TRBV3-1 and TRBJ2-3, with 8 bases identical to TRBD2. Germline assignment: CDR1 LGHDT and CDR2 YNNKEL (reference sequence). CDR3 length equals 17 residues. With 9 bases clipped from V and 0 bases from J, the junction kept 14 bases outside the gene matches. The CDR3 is CASLLAAISSSTDTQYF. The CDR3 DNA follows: TGTGCCAGTTTACTAGCGGCTATATCTTCTAGCACAGATACGCAGTATTTT.